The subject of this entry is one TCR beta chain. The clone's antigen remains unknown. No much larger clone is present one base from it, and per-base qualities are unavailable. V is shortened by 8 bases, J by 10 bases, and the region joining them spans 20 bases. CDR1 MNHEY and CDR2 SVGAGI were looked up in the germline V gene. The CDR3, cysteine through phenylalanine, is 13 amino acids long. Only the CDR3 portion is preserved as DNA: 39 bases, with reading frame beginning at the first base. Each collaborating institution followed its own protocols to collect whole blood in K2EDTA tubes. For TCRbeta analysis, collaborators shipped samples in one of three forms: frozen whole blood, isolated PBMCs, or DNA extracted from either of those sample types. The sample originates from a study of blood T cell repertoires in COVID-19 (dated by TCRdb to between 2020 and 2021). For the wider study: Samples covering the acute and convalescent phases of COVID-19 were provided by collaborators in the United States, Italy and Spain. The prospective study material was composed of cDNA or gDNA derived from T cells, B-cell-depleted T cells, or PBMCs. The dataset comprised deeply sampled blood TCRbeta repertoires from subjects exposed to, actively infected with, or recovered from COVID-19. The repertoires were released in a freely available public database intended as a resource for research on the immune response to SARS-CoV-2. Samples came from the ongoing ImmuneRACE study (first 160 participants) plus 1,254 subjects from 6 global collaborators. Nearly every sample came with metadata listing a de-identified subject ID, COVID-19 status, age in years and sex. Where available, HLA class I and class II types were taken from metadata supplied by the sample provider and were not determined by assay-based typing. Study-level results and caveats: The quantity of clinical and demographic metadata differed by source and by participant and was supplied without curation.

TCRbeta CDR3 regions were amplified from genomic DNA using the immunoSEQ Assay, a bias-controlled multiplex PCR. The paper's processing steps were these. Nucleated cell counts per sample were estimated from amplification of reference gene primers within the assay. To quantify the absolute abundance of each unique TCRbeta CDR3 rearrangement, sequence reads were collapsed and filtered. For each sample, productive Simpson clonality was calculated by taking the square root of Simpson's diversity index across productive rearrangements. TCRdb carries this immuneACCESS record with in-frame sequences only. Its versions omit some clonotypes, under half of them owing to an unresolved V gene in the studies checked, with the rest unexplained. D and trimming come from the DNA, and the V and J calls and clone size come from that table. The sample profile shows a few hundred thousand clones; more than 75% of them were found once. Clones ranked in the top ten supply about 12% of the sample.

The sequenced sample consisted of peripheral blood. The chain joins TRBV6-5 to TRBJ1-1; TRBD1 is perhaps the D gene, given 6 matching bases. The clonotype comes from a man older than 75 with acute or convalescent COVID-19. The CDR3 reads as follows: CASLVGTPQAAFF. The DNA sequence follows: TGTGCCAGCCTTGTTGGGACACCCCAGGCAGCTTTCTTT.